A single sample gave rise to the 2 T cell receptor beta chains below, sequenced in a study of cytomegalovirus exposure and HLA in healthy donors. The PCR made use of 60 Vbeta and 13 Jbeta primers. Profiling relied on immunoSEQ multiplex PCR, and the TCRdb table lists in-frame clones only, not all of them. The table shows a few hundred thousand clones, with approximately 80% occurring only once. The specimen was PBMCs. All receptors derive from a man under 40 in good health and CMV-seronegative.

V and J are TRBV7-9 and TRBJ2-5; unclear D gene. Germline CDR1 SEHNR, CDR2 FQNEAQ (reference sequence). This CDR3 spans 13 amino acids. V was cut by 2 bases and J by 3 bases, with 7 bases left in between. The DNA for the CDR3 is TGTGCCAGCAGCTTACTCTCTGAAGAGACCCAGTACTTC. It yields the protein CASSLLSEETQYF.

The chain employs TRBV4-1 and TRBJ2-1, with 9 bases identical to TRBD1. The germline V gene has CDR1 MGHRA and CDR2 YSYEKL. This CDR3 region has 17 residues. V lost 4 bases and J lost 8; bases outside the gene matches: 15. The CDR3 sequence: CASSPVSGTGYSHEQFF. The CDR3 bases are TGCGCCAGCAGCCCTGTTTCTGGGACAGGGTATTCCCATGAGCAGTTCTTC.